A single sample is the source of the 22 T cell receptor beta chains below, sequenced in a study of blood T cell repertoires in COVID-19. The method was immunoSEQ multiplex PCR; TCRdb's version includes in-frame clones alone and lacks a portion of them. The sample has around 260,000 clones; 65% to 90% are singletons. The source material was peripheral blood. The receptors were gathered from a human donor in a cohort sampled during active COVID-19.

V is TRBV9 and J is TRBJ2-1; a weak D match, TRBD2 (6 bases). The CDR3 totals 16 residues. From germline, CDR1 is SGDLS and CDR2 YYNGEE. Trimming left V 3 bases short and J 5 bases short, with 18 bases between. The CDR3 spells CASSDPSGEDNNEQFF. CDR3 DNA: TGTGCCAGCAGCGACCCTTCGGGGGAGGATAACAATGAGCAGTTCTTC.

Here the CDR3 DNA reads TGCGCCAGCAGCCCCGGACGGGGTAACGGGGAGCTGTTTTTT. This codes for CASSPGRGNGELFF. V usage is TRBV5-1 and J usage is TRBJ2-2, with D possibly being TRBD2 (5 bases). The CDR3 sequence is 14 residues long. Germline values: CDR1 SGHRS, CDR2 YFSETQ. The V end was cut by 4 bases, the J end by 7 bases, with 14 bases between. Variable domain in full (rest from reference TRBV5-1 and TRBJ2-2): KAGVTQTPRYLIKTRGQQVTLSCSPISGHRSVSWYQQTPGQGLQFLFEYFSETQRNKGNFPGRFSGRQFSNSRSEMNVSTLELGDSALYLCASSPGRGNGELFFGEGSRLTVL.

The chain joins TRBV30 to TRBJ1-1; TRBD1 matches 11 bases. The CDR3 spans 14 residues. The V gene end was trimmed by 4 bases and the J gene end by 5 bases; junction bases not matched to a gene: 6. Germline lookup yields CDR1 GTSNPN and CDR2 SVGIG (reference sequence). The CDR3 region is CAWNFGQGATEAFF. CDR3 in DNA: TGTGCCTGGAATTTTGGACAGGGGGCTACTGAAGCTTTCTTT.

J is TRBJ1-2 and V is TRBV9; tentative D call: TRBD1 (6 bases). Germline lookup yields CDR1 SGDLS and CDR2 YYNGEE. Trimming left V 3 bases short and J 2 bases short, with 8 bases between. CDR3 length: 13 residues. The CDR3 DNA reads TGTGCCAGCAGCGCCACAGGGAACTATGGCTACACCTTC. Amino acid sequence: CASSATGNYGYTF.

CDR3: CASSSRQGAGQPQHF. For the CDR3, the DNA is TGTGCCAGCAGTTCTCGACAGGGGGCAGGTCAGCCCCAGCATTTT. The chain employs TRBV6-5 and TRBJ1-5; TRBD1 matches 10 bases. Germline CDR1 is MNHEY and CDR2 is SVGAGI. CDR3 length: 15 amino acids. The junction had 6 bases not matched to a gene; V was cut back by 4 bases and J by 6 bases.

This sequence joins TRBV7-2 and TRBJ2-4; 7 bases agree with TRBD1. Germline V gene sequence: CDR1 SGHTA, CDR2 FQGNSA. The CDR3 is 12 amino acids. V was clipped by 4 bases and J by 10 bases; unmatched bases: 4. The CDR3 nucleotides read TGTGCCAGCAGCTACAGGGGACAGATTCAGTACTTC. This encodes CASSYRGQIQYF.

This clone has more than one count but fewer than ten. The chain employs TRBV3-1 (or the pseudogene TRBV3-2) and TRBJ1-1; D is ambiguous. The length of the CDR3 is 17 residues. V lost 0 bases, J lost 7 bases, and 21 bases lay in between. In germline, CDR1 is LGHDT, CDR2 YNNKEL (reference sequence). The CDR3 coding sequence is TGTGCCAGCAGCCAAGAGATCTCGCTAGCTAAAGCCCTTGAAGCTTTCTTT. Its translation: CASSQEISLAKALEAFF.

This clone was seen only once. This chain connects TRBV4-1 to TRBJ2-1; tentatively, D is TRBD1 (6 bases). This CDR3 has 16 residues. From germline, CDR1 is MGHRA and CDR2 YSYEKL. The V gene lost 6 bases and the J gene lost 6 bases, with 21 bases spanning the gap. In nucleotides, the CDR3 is TGCGCCAGCAGACGCGCACAGGGTCCGATGTTCAATGAGCAGTTCTTC. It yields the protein CASRRAQGPMFNEQFF.

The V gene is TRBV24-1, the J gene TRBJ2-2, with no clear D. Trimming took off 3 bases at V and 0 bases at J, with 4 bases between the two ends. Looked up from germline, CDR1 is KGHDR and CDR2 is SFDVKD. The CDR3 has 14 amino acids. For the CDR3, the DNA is TGTGCCACCAGTGATAATACGAACACCGGGGAGCTGTTTTTT. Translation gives CATSDNTNTGELFF.

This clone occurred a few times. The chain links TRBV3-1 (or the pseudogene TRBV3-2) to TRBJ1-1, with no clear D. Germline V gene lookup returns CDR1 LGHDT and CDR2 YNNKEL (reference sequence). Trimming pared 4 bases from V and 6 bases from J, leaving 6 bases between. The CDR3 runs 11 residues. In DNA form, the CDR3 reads TGTGCCAGCAGCCGACGGGCTGAAGCTTTCTTT. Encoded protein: CASSRRAEAFF.

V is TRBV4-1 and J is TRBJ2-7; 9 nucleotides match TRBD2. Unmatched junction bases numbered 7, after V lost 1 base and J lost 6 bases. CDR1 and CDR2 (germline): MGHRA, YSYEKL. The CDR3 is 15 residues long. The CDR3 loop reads CASSQAAGGPFEQYF. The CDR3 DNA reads TGCGCCAGCAGCCAAGCTGCGGGAGGGCCGTTCGAGCAGTACTTC.

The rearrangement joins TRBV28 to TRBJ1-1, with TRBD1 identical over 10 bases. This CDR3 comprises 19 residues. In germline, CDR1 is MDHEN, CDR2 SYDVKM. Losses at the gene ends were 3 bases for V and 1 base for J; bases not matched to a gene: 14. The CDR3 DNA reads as TGTGCCAGCAGTTTGGGGACAGGGGCGCTGCTGGTACCGAACACTGAAGCTTTCTTT. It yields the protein CASSLGTGALLVPNTEAFF.

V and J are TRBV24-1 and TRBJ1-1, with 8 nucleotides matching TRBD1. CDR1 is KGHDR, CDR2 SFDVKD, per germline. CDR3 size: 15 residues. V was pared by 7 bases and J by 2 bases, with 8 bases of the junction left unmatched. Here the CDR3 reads CATRRGTGSNTEAFF. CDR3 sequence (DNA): TGTGCCACCAGGAGGGGGACAGGTTCAAACACTGAAGCTTTCTTT.

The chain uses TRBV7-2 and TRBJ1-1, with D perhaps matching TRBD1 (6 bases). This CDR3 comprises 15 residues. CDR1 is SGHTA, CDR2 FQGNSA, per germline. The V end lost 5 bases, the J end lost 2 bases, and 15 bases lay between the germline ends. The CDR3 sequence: CASSRQTGFNTEAFF. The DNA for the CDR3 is TGTGCCAGCAGCCGTCAGACAGGATTTAACACTGAAGCTTTCTTT.

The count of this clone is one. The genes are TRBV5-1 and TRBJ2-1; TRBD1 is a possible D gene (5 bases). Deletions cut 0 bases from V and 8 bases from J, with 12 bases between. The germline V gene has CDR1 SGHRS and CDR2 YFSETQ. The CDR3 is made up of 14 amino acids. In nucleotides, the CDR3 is TGCGCCAGCAGCTTGGGGGGCGTTAAAGATGAGCAGTTCTTC. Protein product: CASSLGGVKDEQFF.

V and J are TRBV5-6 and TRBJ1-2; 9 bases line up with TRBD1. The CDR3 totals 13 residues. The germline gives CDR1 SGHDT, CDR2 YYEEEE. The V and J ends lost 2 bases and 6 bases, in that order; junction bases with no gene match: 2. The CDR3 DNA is TGTGCCAGCAGCTTACGGGACAGGGATGGCTACACCTTC. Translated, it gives CASSLRDRDGYTF.

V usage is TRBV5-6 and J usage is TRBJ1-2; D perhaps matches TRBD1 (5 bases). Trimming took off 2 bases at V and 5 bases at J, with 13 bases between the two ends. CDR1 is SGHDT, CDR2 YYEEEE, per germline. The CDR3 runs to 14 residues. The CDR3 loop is CASSFDSREYGYTF. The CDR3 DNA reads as TGTGCCAGCAGCTTCGACAGCCGGGAGTATGGCTACACCTTC.

The CDR3 DNA follows: TGTGCCAGCAGCGGGGGACAGGGAAACATTCAGTACTTC. It translates to CASSGGQGNIQYF. The chain is built from TRBV5-8 and TRBJ2-4; 9 nucleotides align to TRBD1. Germline CDR1 reads SGHTS; CDR2 reads YDEGEE. The CDR3 is made up of 13 amino acids. J was trimmed by 6 bases and V by 4 bases; bases with no gene match: 2.

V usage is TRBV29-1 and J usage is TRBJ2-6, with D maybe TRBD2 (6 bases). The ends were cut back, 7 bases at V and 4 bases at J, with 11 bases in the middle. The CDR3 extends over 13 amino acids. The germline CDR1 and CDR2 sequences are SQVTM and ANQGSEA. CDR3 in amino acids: CSASGGGANVLTF. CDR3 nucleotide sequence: TGCAGCGCATCCGGGGGAGGGGCCAACGTCCTGACTTTC.

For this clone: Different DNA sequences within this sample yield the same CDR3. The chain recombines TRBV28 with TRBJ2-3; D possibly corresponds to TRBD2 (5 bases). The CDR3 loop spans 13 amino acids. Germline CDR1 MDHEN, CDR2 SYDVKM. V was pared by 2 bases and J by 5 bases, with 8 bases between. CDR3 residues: CASSLRGKDTQYF. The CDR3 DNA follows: TGTGCCAGCAGTTTAAGAGGGAAAGATACGCAGTATTTT.

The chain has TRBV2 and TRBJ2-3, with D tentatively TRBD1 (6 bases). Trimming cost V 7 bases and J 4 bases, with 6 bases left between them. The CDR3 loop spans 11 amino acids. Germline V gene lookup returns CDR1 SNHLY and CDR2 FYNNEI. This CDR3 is CASTGADTQYF. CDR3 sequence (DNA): TGTGCCAGCACAGGGGCAGATACGCAGTATTTT.

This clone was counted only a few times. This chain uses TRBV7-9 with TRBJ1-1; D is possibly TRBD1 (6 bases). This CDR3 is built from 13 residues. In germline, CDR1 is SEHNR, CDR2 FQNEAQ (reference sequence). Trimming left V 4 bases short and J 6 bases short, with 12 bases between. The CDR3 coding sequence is TGTGCCAGCAGCTATTACAGGGTCGCTGAAGCTTTCTTT. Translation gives CASSYYRVAEAFF.